The 20 T cell receptor beta chains below come from one sample, sequenced in a study of blood T cell repertoires in COVID-19. Assay: immunoSEQ multiplex PCR; the TCRdb copy retains only in-frame clones and omits some. In the table there are a few hundred thousand clones, more than 70% of which are singletons. The sequenced sample was peripheral blood. Receptor source: a man younger than 35 who had recovered from COVID-19.

The chain couples TRBV19 to TRBJ1-2; perhaps TRBD1 as D (6 bases). This CDR3 is 13 amino acids long. Germline CDR1 is LNHDA and CDR2 is SQIVND (reference sequence). V lost 3 bases and J 4 bases, leaving 9 bases between the germline ends. CDR3 residues: CASSIGQLYGYTF. In nucleotides, the CDR3 is TGTGCCAGTAGTATCGGACAGCTCTATGGCTACACCTTC.

This chain links TRBV5-4 with TRBJ2-1; TRBD2 matches at 10 bases. The CDR3 consists of 15 residues. Germline CDR1 reads SGHNT; CDR2 reads YYREEE (reference sequence). The trim removed 1 base at V and 5 bases at J, leaving 3 bases unmatched. The CDR3 DNA follows: TGTGCCAGCAGCTTGAAGCGGGGGGGCCACAATGAGCAGTTCTTC. Its protein is CASSLKRGGHNEQFF.

The CDR3 reads CARSPTREETQYF. CDR3 bases: TGTGCCAGAAGCCCTACTAGAGAAGAGACCCAGTACTTC. The chain combines TRBV5-3 with TRBJ2-5; the D gene is possibly TRBD2 (5 bases). TRBV5-3 qualifies as an ORF whose function is uncertain. This CDR3 comprises 13 residues. Trimming removed 4 bases at V and 3 bases at J, with 10 bases between.

The gene calls are TRBV4-1 and TRBJ1-2; the match to TRBD1 covers 9 bases. The CDR3 consists of 15 residues. The germline CDR1 and CDR2 sequences are MGHRA and YSYEKL. With 5 bases clipped from V and 4 bases from J, the junction kept 8 bases outside the gene matches. Written as DNA, the CDR3 is TGCGCCAGCAGCGATGGACAGGGGAGCTTCTATGGCTACACCTTC. It is translated as CASSDGQGSFYGYTF.

The CDR3 sequence: CASSLVGRGSYEQYF. CDR3 sequence (DNA): TGTGCCAGCAGCTTAGTGGGCAGGGGATCCTACGAGCAGTACTTC. The chain is built from TRBV7-9 and TRBJ2-7; TRBD1 is a possible D gene (6 bases). CDR3 length: 15 amino acids. Per the germline V gene, CDR1 is SEHNR and CDR2 is FQNEAQ (reference sequence). Trimming pared 1 base from V and 1 base from J, leaving 11 bases between.

The CDR3 coding sequence is TGCGCCAGCAGCCAGGGCAGGGGCCCCTACAATGAGCAGTTCTTC. It yields the protein CASSQGRGPYNEQFF. The chain links TRBV4-1 to TRBJ2-1; weak D call: TRBD1 (6 bases). The CDR3 totals 15 residues. Trimming cost V 3 bases and J 2 bases, with 11 bases left between them. Germline V gene data show CDR1 as MGHRA and CDR2 as YSYEKL.

This rearrangement joins TRBV5-6 to TRBJ1-1; 8 bases agree with TRBD1. The CDR3 is made up of 14 amino acids. Per the germline V gene, CDR1 is SGHDT and CDR2 is YYEEEE. Trimming took 4 bases from V and 10 from J; bases not matched to a gene: 12. The CDR3 region is CASSPLDRVRPAFF. CDR3 sequence (DNA): TGTGCCAGCAGCCCCTTGGACAGGGTTAGACCAGCTTTCTTT.

This clone showed up just once. The gene calls are TRBV27 and TRBJ1-2; D perhaps matches TRBD1 (5 bases). V was pared by 4 bases and J by 1 base, with 25 bases between. The CDR3 sequence is 19 residues long. The germline V gene has CDR1 MNHEY and CDR2 SMNVEV (reference sequence). The CDR3: CASSWGGVKGRPNNYGYTF. CDR3 nucleotides: TGTGCCAGCAGTTGGGGGGGGGTTAAGGGACGGCCAAATAACTATGGCTACACCTTC.

The V gene is TRBV5-1, the J gene TRBJ2-2; TRBD1 might be the D (5 bases). The V gene's germline CDR1 is SGHRS and CDR2 YFSETQ. This CDR3 has 17 residues. V was clipped by 0 bases and J by 6 bases, with 18 bases between them. The DNA of the CDR3 is TGCGCCAGCAGCTTGGAGGGGTCGGCAGGACGGGCCGGGGAGCTGTTTTTT. It translates to CASSLEGSAGRAGELFF.

The chain has TRBV5-4 and TRBJ2-1; 8 bases map to TRBD2. CDR3 size: 17 residues. Germline V gene sequence: CDR1 SGHNT, CDR2 YYREEE (reference sequence). Germline trimming cut 0 bases from V and 0 bases from J; bases unmatched to any gene: 5. The CDR3 bases are TGTGCCAGCAGCTTGGGTAGCGGGGTTAGCTCCTACAATGAGCAGTTCTTC. This gives the protein CASSLGSGVSSYNEQFF.

This chain links TRBV29-1 with TRBJ2-1, with 7 bases that match TRBD2. V shed 3 bases, J shed 6 bases, and the junction held 5 bases outside the gene matches. This CDR3 has 13 residues. The germline V gene has CDR1 SQVTM and CDR2 ANQGSEA. The DNA for the CDR3 is TGCAGCGTTGACCCGACTAGCCCCAATGAGCAGTTCTTC. It translates to CSVDPTSPNEQFF.

V is TRBV6-5 and J is TRBJ1-1; 7 nucleotides align to TRBD1. The CDR3 covers 13 residues. Losses at the gene ends were 2 bases for V and 10 bases for J; bases not matched to a gene: 7. CDR1 and CDR2 from the germline V gene are MNHEY and SVGAGI. CDR3 loop: CASSYGTAFVAFF. DNA for the CDR3: TGTGCCAGCAGTTACGGGACAGCTTTTGTAGCTTTCTTT.

This clone showed up just once. The sample holds other DNA sequences that translate to the same CDR3. The chain employs TRBV4-2 and TRBJ1-4, with D possibly matching TRBD1 (5 bases). Germline CDR1 and CDR2: LGHNA and YNFKEQ. There are 15 residues in the CDR3. V was clipped by 2 bases and J by 2 bases, with 9 bases between them. CDR3 DNA: TGTGCCAGCAGCCAACCCAGGGCCACTAATGAAAAACTGTTTTTT. This encodes CASSQPRATNEKLFF.

The chain employs TRBV27 and TRBJ2-7; TRBD2 matches at 8 bases. The CDR3 runs to 16 residues. Germline loops: CDR1 MNHEY, CDR2 SMNVEV (reference sequence). V was clipped by 3 bases and J by 2 bases; unmatched bases: 9. DNA of the CDR3: TGTGCCAGCAGTTTTCTGGCGGGGGGCCCAACCTACGAGCAGTACTTC. Translation: CASSFLAGGPTYEQYF.

The rearrangement uses TRBV3-1 (or the pseudogene TRBV3-2) and TRBJ2-1; D not certain. This CDR3 region has 14 residues. V was cut by 1 base and J by 6 bases, with 10 bases left in between. The germline CDR1 and CDR2 sequences are LGHDT and YNNKEL (reference sequence). CDR3 DNA sequence: TGTGCCAGCAGCCAAGTAACAGCCTCCAATGAGCAGTTCTTC. This translates into CASSQVTASNEQFF.

J is TRBJ1-1 and V is TRBV9; D might be TRBD1 (5 bases). CDR1 and CDR2 (germline): SGDLS, YYNGEE. This CDR3 is 15 amino acids long. V dropped 3 bases and J dropped 3 bases, with 15 bases sitting between them. Written as DNA, the CDR3 is TGTGCCAGCAGCGGGGGAGGAGGAGGGGACACTGAAGCTTTCTTT. It translates to CASSGGGGGDTEAFF.

V usage is TRBV6-2 or TRBV6-3 and J usage is TRBJ1-1; a weak D match, TRBD1 (6 bases). Germline V gene sequence: CDR1 MNHEY, CDR2 SVGEGT. Trimming removed 6 bases at V and 4 bases at J, with 12 bases between. The CDR3 extends over 13 amino acids. CDR3 loop: CASSQGQSTEAFF. The CDR3 DNA sequence: TGTGCCAGCAGCCAAGGACAGAGCACTGAAGCTTTCTTT.

The chain joins TRBV18 to TRBJ2-7; 10 bases line up with TRBD1. Unmatched junction bases numbered 8, after V lost 3 bases and J lost 3 bases. Germline values: CDR1 KGHSH, CDR2 LQKENI. This CDR3 spans 16 amino acids. The CDR3 spells CASSPRSGTGDYEQYF. The CDR3 DNA reads TGTGCCAGCTCACCCAGGTCGGGGACAGGGGACTACGAGCAGTACTTC.

V is TRBV20-1 and J is TRBJ2-5; TRBD1 is a possible D gene (6 bases). Germline CDR1 DFQATT, CDR2 SNEGSKA (reference sequence). V was clipped by 6 bases and J by 5 bases, with 10 bases between them. The CDR3 runs to 11 residues. This CDR3 is CSARTVETQYF. CDR3 in DNA: TGCAGTGCCCGGACAGTGGAGACCCAGTACTTC.

This clone was observed a single time. The chain couples TRBV5-1 to TRBJ2-2; tentative D call: TRBD1 (5 bases). Trimming cost V 3 bases and J 5 bases, with 11 bases left between them. CDR3 length: 14 residues. CDR1 and CDR2 (germline): SGHRS, YFSETQ. CDR3 protein: CASSSQQETGELFF. CDR3 nucleotide sequence: TGCGCCAGCAGCTCTCAACAGGAAACCGGGGAGCTGTTTTTT.